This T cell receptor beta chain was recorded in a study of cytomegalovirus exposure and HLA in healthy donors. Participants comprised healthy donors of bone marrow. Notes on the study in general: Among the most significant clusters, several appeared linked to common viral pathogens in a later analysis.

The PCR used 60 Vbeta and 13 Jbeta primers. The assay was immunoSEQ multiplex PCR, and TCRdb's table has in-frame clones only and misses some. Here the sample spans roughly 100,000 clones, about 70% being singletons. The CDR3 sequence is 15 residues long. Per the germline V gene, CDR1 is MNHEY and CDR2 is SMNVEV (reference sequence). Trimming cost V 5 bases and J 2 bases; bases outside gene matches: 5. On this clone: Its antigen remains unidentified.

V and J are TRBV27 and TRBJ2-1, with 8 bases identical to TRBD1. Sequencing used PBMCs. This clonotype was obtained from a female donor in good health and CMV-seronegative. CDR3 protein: CASSTDRGPYNEQFF. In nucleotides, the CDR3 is TGTGCCAGCAGTACTGACAGGGGTCCCTACAATGAGCAGTTCTTC.